These 31 T cell receptor beta chains were all obtained from the same sample, sequenced in a study of memory CD4+ T cells and cytomegalovirus serostatus. The table came from immunoSEQ multiplex PCR; TCRdb's copy has only in-frame clones and leaves some out. The sample holds over 35,000 clones, roughly three quarters seen once. Single viable CD3+CD4+CD8-CD45RO+ cells were sorted as the memory CD4+ T cells. The sequenced sample was memory CD4+ T cells from blood. These receptors all come from an adult in good health and CMV-seronegative.

This clone was seen more than once but under ten times. J is TRBJ1-1 and V is TRBV7-9; tentative D call: TRBD1 (5 bases). The V gene lost 5 bases and the J gene lost 0 bases, with 13 bases spanning the gap. Germline CDR1 SEHNR, CDR2 FQNEAQ (reference sequence). The CDR3 has 15 residues. CDR3 amino acids: CASSPKDRMNTEAFF. The CDR3 bases are TGTGCCAGCAGCCCGAAAGACAGAATGAACACTGAAGCTTTCTTT.

This rearrangement joins TRBV27 to TRBJ1-5; D call uncertain. The CDR3 loop spans 14 amino acids. CDR1 and CDR2 from the germline V gene are MNHEY and SMNVEV (reference sequence). The V gene lost 3 bases and the J gene lost 4 bases, with 10 bases spanning the gap. The DNA of the CDR3 is TGTGCCAGCAGTTTTTCGGGCGGAAATCAGCCCCAGCATTTT. It codes for CASSFSGGNQPQHF.

The V and J genes are TRBV5-4 and TRBJ1-1, with D possibly TRBD1 on 5 matching bases. CDR3 length: 13 amino acids. CDR1 and CDR2 from the germline V gene are SGHNT and YYREEE (reference sequence). Trimming cost V 2 bases and J 12 bases, with 17 bases left between them. This CDR3 reads CASSFEGWGRPFF. For the CDR3, the DNA is TGTGCCAGCAGCTTTGAAGGTTGGGGACGGCCTTTCTTT.

V gene TRBV19 combines with J gene TRBJ1-3; D gene uncertain. The CDR3 consists of 15 residues. Per germline, CDR1 LNHDA and CDR2 SQIVND (reference sequence). Trimming took 3 bases from V and 1 from J, leaving 10 bases between them. CDR3 coding DNA: TGTGCCAGTAGTATGCCCAGCCAGTCTGGAAACACCATATATTTT. Translated: CASSMPSQSGNTIYF.

This chain uses TRBV7-2 with TRBJ1-1; D is unclear. V was shortened by 5 bases and J by 0 bases, with 7 bases between the two germline ends. Germline V CDR1 and CDR2: SGHTA, FQGNSA. The CDR3 runs to 13 residues. The CDR3 spells CASSLDMNTEAFF. DNA for the CDR3: TGTGCCAGCAGCCTAGACATGAACACTGAAGCTTTCTTT.

This clone turned up a few times. This rearrangement joins TRBV10-3 to TRBJ1-3; D is unclear. The CDR3 covers 16 residues. The V gene's germline CDR1 is ENHRY and CDR2 SYGVKD. With 5 bases removed from V and 1 base from J, the gap between germline ends came to 15 bases. CDR3 in DNA: TGTGCCATCAGTTCTTCTACGATGTCATCTGGAAACACCATATATTTT. Translation gives CAISSSTMSSGNTIYF.

The chain links TRBV7-2 to TRBJ1-2; 11 nucleotides align to TRBD1. The trim removed 5 bases at V and 8 bases at J, leaving 10 bases unmatched. This CDR3 has 15 amino acids. Per the germline V gene, CDR1 is SGHTA and CDR2 is FQGNSA. The CDR3 is CASSRAGQGARGYTF. The CDR3 bases are TGTGCCAGCAGCCGGGCAGGACAGGGGGCGCGAGGCTACACCTTC.

In its sample, this clone is medium-sized (0.01 to 0.1%). The gene calls are TRBV5-1 and TRBJ2-1; 9 bases map to TRBD2. The trim removed 0 bases at V and 8 bases at J, leaving 9 bases unmatched. The CDR3 is 16 residues long. Germline-derived CDR1 and CDR2 are SGHRS and YFSETQ. The CDR3 is CASSLAGASGTYEQFF. DNA of the CDR3: TGCGCCAGCAGCTTGGCCGGCGCTAGCGGGACGTATGAGCAGTTCTTC.

The rearrangement links TRBV6-4 to TRBJ1-6, with D possibly matching TRBD1 (5 bases). Germline V gene data show CDR1 as MRHNA and CDR2 as SNTAGT. The CDR3 is 17 residues long. The V gene lost 2 bases and the J gene lost 2 bases, with 13 bases spanning the gap. CDR3 residues: CASSDDSKIPYNSPLHF. DNA for the CDR3: TGTGCCAGCAGTGACGACAGCAAAATACCCTATAATTCACCCCTCCACTTT.

The DNA for the CDR3 is TGTGCCAGCAGTCCATACAGGGGTGCTGGTGAAGCTTTCTTT. Amino acids: CASSPYRGAGEAFF. The chain combines TRBV27 with TRBJ1-1; TRBD1 matches at 7 bases. The CDR3 is 14 amino acids. Germline CDR1 is MNHEY and CDR2 is SMNVEV (reference sequence). J lost 7 bases, V lost 5 bases, and 10 bases had no gene match.

The V and J genes are TRBV28 and TRBJ2-5, with D unclear. Germline V gene data show CDR1 as MDHEN and CDR2 as SYDVKM. CDR3 length: 16 residues. V dropped 4 bases and J dropped 0 bases, with 15 bases sitting between them. The DNA for the CDR3 is TGTGCCAGCAGTTCCCCAAGCCTTCAGTACCAAGAGACCCAGTACTTC. This translates into CASSSPSLQYQETQYF.

This clone turned up a few times. CDR3 nucleotide sequence: TGTGCCAGCAGCTTAAGACGGACCGGGGCCCCCAGGGAGCTGTTTTTT. It encodes CASSLRRTGAPRELFF. The chain has TRBV7-8 and TRBJ2-2; either TRBD1 or TRBD2 may fit D (5 bases each). The CDR3 covers 16 residues. CDR1 SGHVS and CDR2 FQNEAQ come from the germline V gene. With 2 bases removed from V and 9 bases from J, the gap between germline ends came to 19 bases.

V usage is TRBV4-1 and J usage is TRBJ2-7, with 13 bases identical to TRBD2. This CDR3 comprises 16 residues. Germline values: CDR1 MGHRA, CDR2 YSYEKL. Losses at the gene ends were 2 bases for V and 3 bases for J; bases not matched to a gene: 4. The CDR3 here is CASSQPRTSGGYEQYF. DNA for the CDR3: TGCGCCAGCAGCCAACCCCGGACTAGCGGGGGCTACGAGCAGTACTTC.

The chain uses TRBV30 and TRBJ2-3; D unclear. The V gene's germline CDR1 is GTSNPN and CDR2 SVGIG (reference sequence). The CDR3 length is 12 residues. Trimming pared 5 bases from V and 3 bases from J, leaving 9 bases between. In DNA form, the CDR3 reads TGTGCCTGGGGCAAATTTACAGATACGCAGTATTTT. Translating gives CAWGKFTDTQYF.

This clone was counted a single time. V gene TRBV29-1 combines with J gene TRBJ2-5, with D perhaps TRBD1 (7 bases). Between the trimmed V and J ends, which lost 4 bases and 5 bases, there was a span of 17 bases. The CDR3 contains 14 residues. Germline V gene lookup returns CDR1 SQVTM and CDR2 ANQGSEA. CDR3 amino acids: CSVAAGTAQETQYF. The CDR3 DNA is TGCAGCGTTGCCGCGGGGACAGCTCAGGAGACCCAGTACTTC.

This clone occurred once. The chain uses TRBV4-1 and TRBJ2-1, with TRBD2 identical over 11 bases. V lost 4 bases and J lost 0; bases outside the gene matches: 8. The CDR3 is 18 amino acids. CDR1 is MGHRA and CDR2 is YSYEKL in the germline V gene. CDR3 sequence: CASSRRSGGASSYNEQFF. The CDR3 coding sequence is TGCGCCAGCAGCCGTCGTAGCGGGGGGGCGAGCTCCTACAATGAGCAGTTCTTC.

A few counts support this clone. The chain combines TRBV29-1 with TRBJ1-1; weak D call: TRBD1 (5 bases). Trimming left V 7 bases short and J 5 bases short, with 14 bases between. The germline gives CDR1 SQVTM, CDR2 ANQGSEA. CDR3 length: 12 residues. This chain's CDR3 is CSGGGARTEAFF. The CDR3, as DNA: TGCAGCGGAGGAGGGGCTAGGACTGAAGCTTTCTTT.

The V call is TRBV28, the J call TRBJ1-5; 9 bases map to TRBD1. The CDR3 runs 18 residues. Trimming took 5 bases from V and 1 from J; bases not matched to a gene: 12. From germline, CDR1 is MDHEN and CDR2 SYDVKM. CDR3 amino acids: CASSKSRGQGLSNQPQHF. The CDR3 DNA is TGTGCCAGCAGTAAATCCAGGGGACAGGGTCTAAGCAATCAGCCCCAGCATTTT.

V gene TRBV4-3 combines with J gene TRBJ2-7, with TRBD1 as a possible D gene (5 bases). The V end lost 0 bases, the J end lost 1 base, and 10 bases lay between the germline ends. This CDR3 has 15 residues. Germline CDR1 and CDR2: LGHNA and YSLEER. The chain's CDR3 is CASSQEFAGSYEQYF. DNA of the CDR3: TGCGCCAGCAGCCAAGAATTTGCAGGGTCCTACGAGCAGTACTTC.

V gene TRBV5-6 combines with J gene TRBJ2-7; TRBD1 matches at 9 bases. From germline, CDR1 is SGHDT and CDR2 YYEEEE. After removal of 2 bases from V and 6 bases from J, the junction contained 3 bases not matched to a gene. This CDR3 is built from 13 residues. CDR3 amino acids: CASSFRDRAEQYF. CDR3 sequence (DNA): TGTGCCAGCAGCTTCCGGGACAGGGCCGAGCAGTACTTC.

The gene calls are TRBV6-6 and TRBJ2-1; 7 bases match TRBD2. The junction had 11 bases not matched to a gene; V was cut back by 6 bases and J by 6 bases. The CDR3 runs to 15 residues. The germline gives CDR1 MNHNY, CDR2 SVGAGI (reference sequence). The CDR3 DNA sequence: TGTGCCAGCAGCCGTGAGATAGCGGGCATCAATGAGCAGTTCTTC. Encoded protein: CASSREIAGINEQFF.

The chain carries TRBV28 and TRBJ1-1; maybe TRBD1 (5 bases). From germline, CDR1 is MDHEN and CDR2 SYDVKM. Trimming stripped 3 bases from V and 10 bases from J, with 15 bases between. CDR3 size: 13 residues. As DNA, the CDR3 is TGTGCCAGCAGTTTCCACAGCAAGGGGACAGCTTTCTTT. The encoded protein is CASSFHSKGTAFF. Based on the CDR3 plus reference TRBV28 and TRBJ1-1, the full variable domain is DVKVTQSSRYLVKRTGEKVFLECVQDMDHENMFWYRQDPGLGLRLIYFSYDVKMKEKGDIPEGYSVSREKKERFSLILESASTNQTSMYLCASSFHSKGTAFFGQGTRLTVV.

The V gene is TRBV4-3, the J gene TRBJ2-1, with TRBD2 matching over 13 bases. J gave up 8 bases and V 2 bases, and 9 bases lay outside the gene matches. The CDR3 runs 17 residues. CDR1 is LGHNA, CDR2 YSLEER, per germline. CDR3 DNA: TGCGCCAGCAGCCAACTAAGACTAGCGGGGGGTGAGGATGAGCAGTTCTTC. Translated, it gives CASSQLRLAGGEDEQFF.

CDR3 coding DNA: TGTGCCAGCAGCTCGACAGGGAGGCACACTGAAGCTTTCTTT. Protein product: CASSSTGRHTEAFF. The V call is TRBV5-4, the J call TRBJ1-1; 7 nucleotides line up with TRBD1. Trimming cost V 3 bases and J 3 bases; bases outside gene matches: 5. Germline CDR1 reads SGHNT; CDR2 reads YYREEE (reference sequence). The CDR3 contains 14 residues.

V usage is TRBV19 and J usage is TRBJ1-5; D remains ambiguous. The CDR3 contains 16 residues. V was cut by 1 base and J by 6 bases, with 16 bases left in between. Germline loops: CDR1 LNHDA, CDR2 SQIVND (reference sequence). The CDR3 DNA reads as TGTGCCAGTAGTATAGTTACCGCAGGAGAAGGTCAGCCCCAGCATTTT. Its translation is CASSIVTAGEGQPQHF.

This clone showed up just a few times. The rearrangement uses TRBV19 and TRBJ1-1, with D possibly TRBD1 on 5 matching bases. The CDR3 sequence is 12 residues long. From germline, CDR1 is LNHDA and CDR2 SQIVND (reference sequence). Trimming removed 5 bases at V and 9 bases at J, with 13 bases between. CDR3 protein: CASSHPGRKAFF. The CDR3 coding sequence is TGTGCCAGTAGTCATCCGGGGCGAAAAGCTTTCTTT.

The rearrangement joins TRBV7-8 to TRBJ2-5; D gene ambiguous. The CDR3 is 14 amino acids. Germline CDR1 is SGHVS and CDR2 is FQNEAQ. V gave up 5 bases and J gave up 4 bases, with 14 bases separating them. The CDR3 region has the DNA TGTGCCAGCAGCCCGCTTAATGCAGGAGAGACCCAGTACTTC. Translation: CASSPLNAGETQYF.

This clone was picked up a small number of times. The rearrangement joins TRBV14 to TRBJ1-2; D is uncertain. Deletions cut 4 bases from V and 4 bases from J, with 16 bases between. This CDR3 is built from 15 residues. Germline CDR1 and CDR2: SGHDN and FVKESK. The CDR3 DNA is TGTGCCAGCAGCCCCCCGGGCAGGCGAGTCTATGGCTACACCTTC. Protein product: CASSPPGRRVYGYTF. The whole variable domain, filled in from reference TRBV14 and TRBJ1-2, reads EAGVTQFPSHSVIEKGQTVTLRCDPISGHDNLYWYRRVMGKEIKFLLHFVKESKQDESGMPNNRFLAERTGGTYSTLKVQPAELEDSGVYFCASSPPGRRVYGYTFGSGTRLTVV.

J is TRBJ1-5 and V is TRBV6-5; D not certain. V gave up 1 base and J gave up 4 bases, with 2 bases separating them. The CDR3 spans 12 residues. Germline V gene sequence: CDR1 MNHEY, CDR2 SVGAGI. CDR3 sequence: CASSYFNQPQHF. Written as DNA, the CDR3 is TGTGCCAGCAGTTACTTTAATCAGCCCCAGCATTTT.

This sequence joins TRBV6-5 and TRBJ1-2, with 11 bases fitting TRBD1. The V gene end was trimmed by 1 base and the J gene end by 7 bases; junction bases not matched to a gene: 5. CDR1 MNHEY and CDR2 SVGAGI come from the germline V gene. CDR3 length equals 15 residues. CDR3 amino acids: CASSYFGQGAGGYTF. The DNA for the CDR3 is TGTGCCAGCAGTTACTTCGGACAGGGGGCGGGTGGCTACACCTTC.

This chain joins TRBV28 and TRBJ1-2; D not certain. Per the germline V gene, CDR1 is MDHEN and CDR2 is SYDVKM. This CDR3 has 15 amino acids. Trimming took off 5 bases at V and 0 bases at J, with 13 bases between the two ends. The CDR3, as DNA: TGTGCCAGCAGTGGGAGCCGCCGCCCTAACTATGGCTACACCTTC. Translating gives CASSGSRRPNYGYTF.